This T cell receptor (beta chain) stems from a study of ipilimumab plus nivolumab after autologous stem cell transplantation. Notes on the study in general: Authors suggest TCR repertoire, Treg phenotype and gut microbiota support further study.

TCRdb's table, derived via immunoSEQ multiplex PCR, lists solely in-frame clones and lacks some. The sample shows roughly 11,000 clones, 69% of them seen only once. Germline V gives CDR1 KGHSY, CDR2 FQNENV. The V end was cut by 1 base, the J end by 6 bases, with 15 bases between. CDR3 length: 15 residues. On this clone: The antigen is undetermined.

The TCR comes from a male donor with diffuse large B-cell lymphoma. J is TRBJ1-2 and V is TRBV16; no definite D call. This specimen consisted of PBMCs, obtained in a trial of ipilimumab plus nivolumab as post-transplant consolidation. The CDR3 reads CASSQFGTTRDGYTF. DNA for the CDR3: TGTGCCAGCAGCCAATTTGGCACTACACGGGATGGCTACACCTTC.